This TCR beta chain was documented in a study of T cell repertoires in cytomegalovirus infection. Across the study: An indication of both CMV infection and matching HLA type came from public TCR beta signatures. Findings and limits, study-wide: CMV-specific TCR beta clonotypes restricted by HLA-C dominated the ex vivo response.

TCRdb passed the reads through MiXCR, listing each CDR3 protein once. In the table there are about 740,000 distinct CDR3 sequences, roughly 33% of which are singletons. CDR3 length equals 13 residues. Germline CDR1 SGHKS, CDR2 YYEKEE (reference sequence). Trimming left V 0 bases short and J 2 bases short, with 5 bases between. Details on this clonotype: The antigen remains unidentified.

This material consisted of cultured PBMCs, taken from culture after CMV antigen stimulation. J is TRBJ1-1 and V is TRBV5-5; no clear D gene. The receptor comes from a human donor in good health (CMV status not recorded). Some clones in this sample may be carry-over from other donors' samples. The CDR3 is CASSLAFNTEAFF. The CDR3 DNA reads as TGTGCCAGCAGCTTGGCCTTTAACACTGAAGCTTTCTTT.